These 3 T cell receptor beta chains were sequenced from one sample in a study of T cell clonality in common variable immunodeficiency. Broader study findings: In common variable immunodeficiency, TCR beta chains reportedly carried fewer deletions and N-nucleotide insertions.

Some clones are missing from TCRdb's copy, which holds only in-frame ones; the method was immunoSEQ multiplex PCR. Listed for the sample are some 19,000 clones, none seen a single time. Their antigens are not known. Sequenced material: peripheral blood mononuclear cells. The origin of the receptors is a human donor with common variable immunodeficiency.

A note on this clone: The read falls 3 residues short of the CDR3 end, and the missing part is taken from the germline J gene. The chain combines TRBV19 with TRBJ1-6; weak D call: TRBD1 (5 bases). The V gene lost 3 bases and the J gene lost 9 bases, with 6 bases spanning the gap. Germline V gives CDR1 LNHDA, CDR2 SQIVND (reference sequence). This CDR3 comprises 12 residues. The CDR3: CASSMRGSPLHF. Incomplete CDR3 DNA: TGTGCCAGTAGTATGAGGGGTTCACCC.

This clone was observed a handful of times. The missing CDR3 end, 3 residues past where the read stops, is filled in from the germline J gene. V and J are TRBV2 and TRBJ2-7; 7 positions agree with TRBD1. This CDR3 has 14 amino acids. Germline V gene data show CDR1 as SNHLY and CDR2 as FYNNEI. Germline trimming cut 4 bases from V and 3 bases from J; bases unmatched to any gene: 6. The CDR3 loop reads CASSVAWTGYEQYF. Incomplete CDR3 DNA: TGTGCCAGCAGTGTTGCCTGGACAGGCTACGAG.

With regard to this clone: The read ends 3 residues early relative to the CDR3; the germline J gene fills the gap. The V gene is TRBV7-2, the J gene TRBJ1-6, with 9 bases matching TRBD1. This CDR3 comprises 17 residues. From germline, CDR1 is SGHTA and CDR2 FQGNSA. V was clipped by 0 bases and J by 6 bases; unmatched bases: 6. Here the CDR3 reads CASSLALTGGSNSPLHF. The sequenced part of the CDR3 DNA is TGTGCCAGCAGCTTAGCTTTGACAGGGGGGAGTAATTCACCC.